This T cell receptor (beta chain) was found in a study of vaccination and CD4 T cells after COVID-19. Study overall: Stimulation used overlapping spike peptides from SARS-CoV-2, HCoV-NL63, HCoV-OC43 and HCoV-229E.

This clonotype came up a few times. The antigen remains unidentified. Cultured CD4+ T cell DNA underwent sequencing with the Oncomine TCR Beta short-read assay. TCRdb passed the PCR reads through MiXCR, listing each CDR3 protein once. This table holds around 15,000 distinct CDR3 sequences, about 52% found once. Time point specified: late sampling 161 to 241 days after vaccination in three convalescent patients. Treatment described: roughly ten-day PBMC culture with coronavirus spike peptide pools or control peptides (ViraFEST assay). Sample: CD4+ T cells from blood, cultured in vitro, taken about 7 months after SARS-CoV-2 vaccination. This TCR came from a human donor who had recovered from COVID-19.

The CDR3 region has the DNA TGCAGTGCTAGAGGCCCAGGGAAATATGGCTACACCTTC. It translates to CSARGPGKYGYTF. The genes are TRBV20-1 and TRBJ1-2; D is perhaps TRBD1 (5 bases). Germline CDR1 is DFQATT and CDR2 is SNEGSKA (reference sequence). Trimming left V 1 base short and J 5 bases short, with 11 bases between. The CDR3 extends over 13 amino acids.